A single sample gave rise to the 13 T cell receptor beta chains below, sequenced in a study of cytomegalovirus exposure and HLA in healthy donors. 60 Vbeta and 13 Jbeta primers were used in PCR. TCRdb keeps only in-frame clones here, not all; method: immunoSEQ multiplex PCR. The sample consists of around 150,000 clones, around nine tenths of them appearing once. The source material was PBMCs. These receptors were collected from a woman aged 25 to 39 in good health and CMV-seronegative.

The chain employs TRBV4-1 and TRBJ1-3, with 9 bases matching TRBD1. The CDR3 length is 16 residues. CDR1 MGHRA and CDR2 YSYEKL come from the germline V gene. The J segment lost 2 bases and the V segment lost 3 bases, leaving 5 bases of the junction unmatched. The CDR3 DNA reads as TGCGCCAGCAGCCAGGTAGGGACAGGGCCTGGAAACACCATATATTTT. This translates into CASSQVGTGPGNTIYF.

The rearrangement joins TRBV9 to TRBJ2-1, with a tentative D call TRBD2 (6 bases). The length of the CDR3 is 16 residues. V lost 4 bases, J lost 7 bases, and 21 bases lay in between. Germline-derived CDR1 and CDR2 are SGDLS and YYNGEE. The CDR3 DNA sequence: TGTGCCAGCAGCCCTGGGACTGCCTACCCTCTAAATGAGCAGTTCTTC. It specifies CASSPGTAYPLNEQFF.

This clone occurred a few times. The chain uses TRBV18 and TRBJ2-3, with 10 bases matching TRBD2. There are 16 residues in the CDR3. V lost 3 bases to trimming and J lost 4 bases; unmatched junction nucleotides: 7. Germline V gene data show CDR1 as KGHSH and CDR2 as LQKENI. CDR3 nucleotides: TGTGCCAGCTCACCTATAACTAGCGGGAAGCCAGATACGCAGTATTTT. It codes for CASSPITSGKPDTQYF.

The rearrangement joins TRBV29-1 to TRBJ2-1; a possible D gene is TRBD1 (6 bases). CDR3 length: 13 amino acids. Trimming took off 0 bases at V and 10 bases at J, with 13 bases between the two ends. Germline V gives CDR1 SQVTM, CDR2 ANQGSEA. CDR3 DNA sequence: TGCAGCGTTGAAGATTTGGGGGCGGCCGAGCAGTTCTTC. Its protein is CSVEDLGAAEQFF.

The rearrangement uses TRBV7-2 and TRBJ1-1, with 9 bases lining up with TRBD1. V was pared by 6 bases and J by 1 base, with 3 bases of the junction left unmatched. Per the germline V gene, CDR1 is SGHTA and CDR2 is FQGNSA. The CDR3 runs 14 residues. The CDR3 sequence is CASRGGQGNTEAFF. The CDR3 DNA is TGTGCCAGCAGGGGGGGACAGGGGAACACTGAAGCTTTCTTT.

The CDR3 protein is CASGLGLAGESDTQYF. The DNA of the CDR3 is TGTGCTAGTGGTTTGGGCCTAGCGGGAGAGTCAGATACGCAGTATTTT. The J gene is TRBJ2-3, the V gene TRBV12-5, with 10 positions matching TRBD2. The CDR3 has 16 amino acids. Germline CDR1 reads LGHNT; CDR2 reads FRNRAP. The ends lost 1 base at V and 4 bases at J; junction bases unmatched: 5. The full variable domain, rest sourced from reference TRBV12-5 and TRBJ2-3, is DARVTQTPRHKVTEMGQEVTMRCQPILGHNTVFWYRQTMMQGLELLAYFRNRAPLDDSGMPKDRFSAEMPDATLATLKIQPSEPRDSAVYFCASGLGLAGESDTQYFGPGTRLTVL.

The V call is TRBV10-3, the J call TRBJ2-7; perhaps TRBD2 as D (6 bases). Trimming removed 6 bases from V and 2 bases from J, with 17 bases in between. Germline V lookup: CDR1 ENHRY, CDR2 SYGVKD. The CDR3 has 15 residues. The CDR3 loop reads CAIRGDFQKPYEQYF. CDR3 coding DNA: TGTGCCATCAGGGGGGACTTCCAAAAGCCCTACGAGCAGTACTTC.

This rearrangement joins TRBV28 to TRBJ1-5, with D possibly being TRBD1 (6 bases). The CDR3 consists of 13 residues. V lost 2 bases, J lost 7 bases, and 9 bases lay in between. CDR1 MDHEN and CDR2 SYDVKM come from the germline V gene. CDR3 DNA sequence: TGTGCCAGCAGTTTAAGGGGGTCCCAGCCCCAGCATTTT. Translated: CASSLRGSQPQHF.

The V call is TRBV6-6, the J call TRBJ1-2; 8 bases fit TRBD1. Germline V lookup: CDR1 MNHNY, CDR2 SVGAGI (reference sequence). CDR3 length equals 13 residues. The V and J ends lost 6 bases and 3 bases, in that order; junction bases with no gene match: 3. Written as DNA, the CDR3 is TGTGCCAGCAGGGGGGGACAGGACTATGGCTACACCTTC. Translation gives CASRGGQDYGYTF.

The chain uses TRBV19 and TRBJ2-2; TRBD2 aligns across 11 bases. The germline gives CDR1 LNHDA, CDR2 SQIVND (reference sequence). V was clipped by 9 bases and J by 4 bases; unmatched bases: 10. This CDR3 comprises 16 residues. The CDR3 bases are TGTGCCAGCAGACTAGCGGGACACTCGGCCACCGGGGAGCTGTTTTTT. This encodes CASRLAGHSATGELFF.

The V gene is TRBV28, the J gene TRBJ1-1, with TRBD1 identical over 8 bases. Losses at the gene ends were 5 bases for V and 7 bases for J; bases not matched to a gene: 12. CDR3 size: 15 residues. Per the germline V gene, CDR1 is MDHEN and CDR2 is SYDVKM. The CDR3 reads CASSGAWDRPDEAFF. CDR3 nucleotide sequence: TGTGCCAGCAGTGGCGCTTGGGACAGGCCCGATGAAGCTTTCTTT.

V is TRBV23-1 and J is TRBJ2-4; 8 nucleotides line up with TRBD2. TRBV23-1 is designated an ORF whose function remains uncertain. This CDR3 contains 13 residues. V lost 9 bases and J lost 6; bases outside the gene matches: 7. CDR3 protein: CARSGGALNIQYF. The CDR3 DNA reads as TGCGCCAGATCCGGGGGGGCCTTAAACATTCAGTACTTC.

Concerning this clone itself: Different DNA sequences within this sample yield the same CDR3. The V call is TRBV2, the J call TRBJ2-7; 9 bases agree with TRBD1. V shed 6 bases, J shed 3 bases, and the junction held 3 bases outside the gene matches. The CDR3 is made up of 13 amino acids. CDR1 and CDR2 from the germline V gene are SNHLY and FYNNEI. The chain's CDR3 is CASSGTGFYEQYF. In DNA form, the CDR3 reads TGTGCCAGCAGCGGGACAGGGTTCTACGAGCAGTACTTC.